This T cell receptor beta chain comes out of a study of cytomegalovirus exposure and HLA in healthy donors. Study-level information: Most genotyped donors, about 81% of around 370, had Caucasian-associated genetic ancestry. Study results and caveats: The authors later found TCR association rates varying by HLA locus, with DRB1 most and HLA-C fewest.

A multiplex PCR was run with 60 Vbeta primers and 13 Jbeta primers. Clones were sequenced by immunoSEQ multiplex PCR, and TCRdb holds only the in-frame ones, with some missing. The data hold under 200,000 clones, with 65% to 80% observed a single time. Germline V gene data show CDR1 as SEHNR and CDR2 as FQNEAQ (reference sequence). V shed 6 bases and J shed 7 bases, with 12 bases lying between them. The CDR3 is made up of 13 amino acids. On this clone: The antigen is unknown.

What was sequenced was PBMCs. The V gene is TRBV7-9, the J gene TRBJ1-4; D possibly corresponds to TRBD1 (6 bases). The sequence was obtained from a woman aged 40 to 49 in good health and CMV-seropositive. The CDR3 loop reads CASRIQGREKLFF. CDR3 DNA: TGTGCCAGCAGGATTCAGGGGCGTGAAAAACTGTTTTTT.